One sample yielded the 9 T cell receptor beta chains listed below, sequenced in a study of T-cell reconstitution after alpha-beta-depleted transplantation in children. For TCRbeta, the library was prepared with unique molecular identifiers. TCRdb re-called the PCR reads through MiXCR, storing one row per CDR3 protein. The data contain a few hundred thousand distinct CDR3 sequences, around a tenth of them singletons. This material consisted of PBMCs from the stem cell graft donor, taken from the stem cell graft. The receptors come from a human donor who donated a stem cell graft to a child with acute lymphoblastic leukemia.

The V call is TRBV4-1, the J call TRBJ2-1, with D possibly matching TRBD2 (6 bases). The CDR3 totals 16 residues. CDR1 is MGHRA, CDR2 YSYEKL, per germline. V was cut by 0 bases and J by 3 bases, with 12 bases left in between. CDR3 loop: CASSQEGRGNYNEQFF. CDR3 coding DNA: TGCGCCAGCAGCCAAGAGGGTCGGGGGAACTACAATGAGCAGTTCTTC.

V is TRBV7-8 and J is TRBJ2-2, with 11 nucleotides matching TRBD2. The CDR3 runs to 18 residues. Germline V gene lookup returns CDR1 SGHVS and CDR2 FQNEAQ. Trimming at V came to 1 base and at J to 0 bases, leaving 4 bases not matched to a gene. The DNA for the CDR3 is TGTGCCAGCAGCTTAGGGGTAGCGGGAGGGCCGAACACCGGGGAGCTGTTTTTT. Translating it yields CASSLGVAGGPNTGELFF.

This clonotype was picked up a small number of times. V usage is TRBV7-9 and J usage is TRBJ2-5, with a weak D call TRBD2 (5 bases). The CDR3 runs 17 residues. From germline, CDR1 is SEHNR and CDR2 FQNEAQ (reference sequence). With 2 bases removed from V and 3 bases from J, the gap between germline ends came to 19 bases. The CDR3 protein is CASSLLEAGTDKETQYF. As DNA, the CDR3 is TGTGCCAGCAGCTTATTGGAGGCTGGAACAGACAAAGAGACCCAGTACTTC.

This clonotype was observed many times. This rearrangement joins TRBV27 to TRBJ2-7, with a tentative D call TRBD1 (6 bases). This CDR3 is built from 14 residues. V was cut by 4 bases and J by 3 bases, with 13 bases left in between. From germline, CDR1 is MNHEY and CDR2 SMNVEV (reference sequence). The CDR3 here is CASSWAARGYEQYF. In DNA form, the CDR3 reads TGTGCCAGCAGTTGGGCCGCCAGGGGCTACGAGCAGTACTTC.

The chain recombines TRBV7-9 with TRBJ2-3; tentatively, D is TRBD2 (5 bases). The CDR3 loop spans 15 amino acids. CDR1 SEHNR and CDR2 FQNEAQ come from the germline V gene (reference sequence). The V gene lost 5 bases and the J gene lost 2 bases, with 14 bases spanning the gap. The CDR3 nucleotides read TGTGCCAGCAGCCAGAGGGCGCAGGTCACAGATACGCAGTATTTT. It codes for CASSQRAQVTDTQYF.

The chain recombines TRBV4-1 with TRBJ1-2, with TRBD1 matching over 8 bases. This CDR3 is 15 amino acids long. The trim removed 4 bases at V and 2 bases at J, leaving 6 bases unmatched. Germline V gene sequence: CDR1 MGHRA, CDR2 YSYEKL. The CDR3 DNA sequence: TGCGCCAGCAGCCCAGCTGGGACAGGAAACTATGGCTACACCTTC. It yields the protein CASSPAGTGNYGYTF.

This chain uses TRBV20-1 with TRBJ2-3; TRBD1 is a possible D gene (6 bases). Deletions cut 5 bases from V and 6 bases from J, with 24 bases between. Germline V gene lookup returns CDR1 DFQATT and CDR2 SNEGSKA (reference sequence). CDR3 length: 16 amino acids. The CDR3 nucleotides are TGCAGTGCTCGCCCCCCACTATCAAACAGGGCCGATACGCAGTATTTT. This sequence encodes CSARPPLSNRADTQYF.

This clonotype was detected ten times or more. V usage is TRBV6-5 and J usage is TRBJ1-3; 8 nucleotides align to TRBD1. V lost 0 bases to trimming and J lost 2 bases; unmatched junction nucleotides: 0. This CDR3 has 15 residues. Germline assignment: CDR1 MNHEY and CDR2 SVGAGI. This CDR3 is CASSYSDRAGNTIYF. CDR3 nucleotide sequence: TGTGCCAGCAGTTACTCGGACAGGGCTGGAAACACCATATATTTT.

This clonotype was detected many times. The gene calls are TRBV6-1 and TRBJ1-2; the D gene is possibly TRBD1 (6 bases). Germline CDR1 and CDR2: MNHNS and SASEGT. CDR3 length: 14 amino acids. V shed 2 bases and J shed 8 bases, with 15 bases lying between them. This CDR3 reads CASSEHDRSDGYTF. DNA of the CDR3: TGTGCCAGCAGTGAACACGACAGGTCCGACGGCTACACCTTC.